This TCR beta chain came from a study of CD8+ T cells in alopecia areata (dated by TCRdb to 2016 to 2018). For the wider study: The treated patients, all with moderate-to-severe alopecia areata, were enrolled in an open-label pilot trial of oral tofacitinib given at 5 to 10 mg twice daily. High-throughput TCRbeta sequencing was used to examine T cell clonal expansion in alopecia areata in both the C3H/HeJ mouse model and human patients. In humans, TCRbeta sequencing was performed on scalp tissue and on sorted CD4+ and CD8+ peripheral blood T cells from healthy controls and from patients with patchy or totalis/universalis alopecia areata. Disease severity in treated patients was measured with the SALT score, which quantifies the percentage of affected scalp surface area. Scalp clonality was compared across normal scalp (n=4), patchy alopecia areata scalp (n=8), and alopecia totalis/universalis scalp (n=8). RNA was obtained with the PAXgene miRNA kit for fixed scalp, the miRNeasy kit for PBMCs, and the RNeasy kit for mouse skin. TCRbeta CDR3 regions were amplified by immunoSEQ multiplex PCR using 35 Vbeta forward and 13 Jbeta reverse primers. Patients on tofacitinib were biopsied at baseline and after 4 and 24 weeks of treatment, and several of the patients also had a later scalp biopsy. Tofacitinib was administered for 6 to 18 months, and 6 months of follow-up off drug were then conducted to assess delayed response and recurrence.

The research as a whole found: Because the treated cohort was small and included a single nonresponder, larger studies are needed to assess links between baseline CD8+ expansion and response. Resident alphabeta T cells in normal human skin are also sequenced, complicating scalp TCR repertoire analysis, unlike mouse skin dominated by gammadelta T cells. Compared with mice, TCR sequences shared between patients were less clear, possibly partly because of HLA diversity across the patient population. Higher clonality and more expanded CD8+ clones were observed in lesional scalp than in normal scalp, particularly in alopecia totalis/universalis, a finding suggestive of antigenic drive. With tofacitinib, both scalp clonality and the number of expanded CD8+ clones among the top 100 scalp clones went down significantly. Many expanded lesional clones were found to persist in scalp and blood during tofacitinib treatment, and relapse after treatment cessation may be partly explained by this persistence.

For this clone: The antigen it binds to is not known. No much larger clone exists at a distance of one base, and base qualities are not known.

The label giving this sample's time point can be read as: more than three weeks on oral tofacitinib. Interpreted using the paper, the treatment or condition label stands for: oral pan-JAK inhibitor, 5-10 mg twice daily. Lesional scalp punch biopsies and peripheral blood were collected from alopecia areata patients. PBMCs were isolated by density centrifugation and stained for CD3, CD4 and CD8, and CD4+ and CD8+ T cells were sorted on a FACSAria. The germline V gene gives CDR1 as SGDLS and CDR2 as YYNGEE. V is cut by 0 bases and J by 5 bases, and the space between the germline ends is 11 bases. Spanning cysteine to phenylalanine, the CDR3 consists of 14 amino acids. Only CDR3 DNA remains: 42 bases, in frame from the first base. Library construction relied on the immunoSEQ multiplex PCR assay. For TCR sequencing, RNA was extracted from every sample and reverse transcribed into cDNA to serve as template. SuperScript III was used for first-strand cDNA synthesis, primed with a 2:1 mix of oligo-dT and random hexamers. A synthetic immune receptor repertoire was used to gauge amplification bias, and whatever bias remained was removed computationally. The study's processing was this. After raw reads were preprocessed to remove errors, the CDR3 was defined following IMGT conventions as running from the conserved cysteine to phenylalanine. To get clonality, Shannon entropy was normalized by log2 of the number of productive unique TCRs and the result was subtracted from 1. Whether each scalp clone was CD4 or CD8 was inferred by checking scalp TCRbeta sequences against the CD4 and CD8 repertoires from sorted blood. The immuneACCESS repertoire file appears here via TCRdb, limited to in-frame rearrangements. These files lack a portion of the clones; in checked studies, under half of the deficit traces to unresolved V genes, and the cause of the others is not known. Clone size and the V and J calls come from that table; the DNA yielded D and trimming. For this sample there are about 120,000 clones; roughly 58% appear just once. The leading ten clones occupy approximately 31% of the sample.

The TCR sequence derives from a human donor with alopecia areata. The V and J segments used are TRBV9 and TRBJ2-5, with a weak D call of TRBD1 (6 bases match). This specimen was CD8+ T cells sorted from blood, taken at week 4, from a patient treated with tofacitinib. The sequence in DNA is TGTGCCAGCAGCGTAGGGCAGGGGTCGGAGACCCAGTACTTC. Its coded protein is CASSVGQGSETQYF.